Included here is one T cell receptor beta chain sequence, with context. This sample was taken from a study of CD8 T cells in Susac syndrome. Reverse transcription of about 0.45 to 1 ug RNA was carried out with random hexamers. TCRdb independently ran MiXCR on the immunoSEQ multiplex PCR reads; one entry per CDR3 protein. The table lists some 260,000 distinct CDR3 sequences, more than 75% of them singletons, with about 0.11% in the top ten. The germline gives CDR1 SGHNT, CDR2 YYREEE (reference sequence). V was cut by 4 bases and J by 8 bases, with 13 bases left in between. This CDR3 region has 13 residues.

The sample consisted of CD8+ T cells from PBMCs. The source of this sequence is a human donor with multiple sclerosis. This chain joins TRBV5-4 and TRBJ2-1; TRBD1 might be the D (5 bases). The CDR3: CASSTGRADEQFF. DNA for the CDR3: TGTGCCAGCAGCACAGGCCGGGCCGATGAGCAGTTCTTC.